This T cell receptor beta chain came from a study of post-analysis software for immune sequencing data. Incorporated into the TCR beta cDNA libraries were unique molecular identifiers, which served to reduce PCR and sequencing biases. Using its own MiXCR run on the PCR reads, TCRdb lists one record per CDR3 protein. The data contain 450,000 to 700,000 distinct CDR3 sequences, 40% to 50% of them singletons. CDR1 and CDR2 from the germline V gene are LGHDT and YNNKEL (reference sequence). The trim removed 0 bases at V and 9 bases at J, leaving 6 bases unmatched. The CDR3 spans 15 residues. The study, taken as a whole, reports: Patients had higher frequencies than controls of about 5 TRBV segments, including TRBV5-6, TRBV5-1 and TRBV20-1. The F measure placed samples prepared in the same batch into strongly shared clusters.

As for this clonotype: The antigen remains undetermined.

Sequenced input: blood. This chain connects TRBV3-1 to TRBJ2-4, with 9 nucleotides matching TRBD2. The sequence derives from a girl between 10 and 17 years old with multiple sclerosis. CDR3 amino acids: CASSQDMSGGRIQYF. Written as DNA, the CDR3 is TGTGCCAGCAGCCAAGATATGAGCGGGGGGCGCATTCAGTACTTC.